This TCR beta chain was captured by sequencing in a study of CD8 T cells in Susac syndrome (dated by TCRdb to 2018 to 2020). Study-wide context: The study used repertoire sequencing to test whether antigen drove CD8+ T cell activation and differentiation in Susac syndrome. The clonality of the CD8+ T cell repertoire was compared across approximately twelve healthy donors, some 14 Susac syndrome patients and under 18 multiple sclerosis patients. Study-level results and caveats: The study acknowledged that relatively few individuals were included in the TCR sequencing and HLA analysis.

RNA was extracted with the RNeasy kit and roughly 0.5 to 1 ug was reverse transcribed using random hexamers. The immunoSEQ multiplex PCR assay, covering 54 Vbeta and 13 Jbeta segments, was used to amplify TCR beta CDR3 regions. PCR amplification bias was corrected using a synthetic template baseline for primer optimization and computational correction. The paper's processing steps were these. Reads were annotated to V, D and J genes per IMGT and analyzed with immunoSEQ Analyzer, keeping only productive sequences. Clonality was computed as one minus Shannon entropy normalized by log2 of the number of productive unique sequences. Public and private clones were assessed among the 100 most prevalent clones of each patient and control. Clones were defined as Susac-specific if absent from the healthy and MS cohorts, from approximately 1,100 published viral clones and from other ImmuneACCESS disease sequences. TCRdb reworked the public reads: Q25 trimming with fastp, MiXCR clone assembly, productive beta chains retained. Under each unique CDR3 protein, matching rows form one entry showing the most common genes and DNA. TCRdb's processing, not the authors', yielded these V and J calls. This sample has a few hundred thousand distinct CDR3 sequences in its table, and approximately 85% of those were observed once. Under 0.15% of the sample is in the top ten clones.

Regarding this clonotype: Its cognate antigen has yet to be identified. No much larger clone is present one base from it, and per-base qualities are unavailable.

High-throughput TCR beta sequencing profiled peripheral blood CD8+ and CD4+ T cells from healthy donors, Susac syndrome patients and multiple sclerosis patients. The multiple sclerosis controls were treatment-naive patients who had stable or active relapsing-remitting disease and met the revised McDonald criteria. Bulk CD8+ and CD4+ T cells were purified by magnetic negative isolation, whereas CD8+ TEMRA cells were enriched by FACS. Blood was collected in EDTA tubes and processed within 24 hours, with PBMCs isolated through density gradient centrifugation. PBMCs intended for TCR sequencing were cryopreserved in liquid nitrogen and were subsequently thawed in a 37 degrees C water bath. The sorted or isolated CD4+, CD8+ and CD8+ TEMRA cells reached a purity of at least 90%. From the germline V gene (reference sequence), CDR1 is SGHNT and CDR2 is YYREEE. The junction shows trimming of 0 bases on V and 1 base on J, and the gene matches do not reach 7 bases of it. The CDR3 measures 17 amino acids from cysteine to phenylalanine. This entry keeps only the CDR3 DNA: 51 bases, framed from base 1.

The sequence joins TRBV5-4 to TRBJ2-7; 10 central nucleotides agree with TRBD2. The sequence derives from a human donor with multiple sclerosis. The sequencing sample was made of CD8+ T cells from PBMCs. The DNA is as follows: TGTGCCAGCAGCTTGGATTGGGCTAGCGGGGGTTCCTACGAGCAGTACTTC. This encodes CASSLDWASGGSYEQYF.